The text below deals with one TCR beta chain. The sample comes from a study of patients and donors after allogeneic stem cell transplantation. Via MiXCR, TCRdb re-called the RT-PCR reads, giving one row per CDR3 protein. The table shows about 230,000 distinct CDR3 sequences, with over 12% occurring only once. Germline CDR1 is ENHRY and CDR2 is SYGVKD. V was pared by 6 bases and J by 2 bases, with 6 bases between. The CDR3 has 12 amino acids. Sample: blood, either unsorted or a sorted T cell fraction (not recorded which). The rearrangement uses TRBV10-3 and TRBJ2-3; D ambiguous. The TCR sequence derives from a human donor who was either an allogeneic HSCT recipient or a stem cell or donor lymphocyte infusion donor (not recorded which). It is not recorded whose cells these are; they may come from a transplant donor. The CDR3 DNA is TGTGCCATCAGCGGCACCACAGATACGCAGTATTTT. This translates into CAISGTTDTQYF.